The T cell receptor beta chain under discussion was sequenced for a study of T cell responses to AZD1222 COVID-19 vaccine (dated by TCRdb to about 2021). Turning to the overall study: TCR sequencing covered some 240 trial participants: 200 to 220 given two doses of AZD1222 and 26 given two doses of MenACWY control vaccine. Trial participants were enrolled by age into 18-55, 56-69 and 70-plus year subgroups, with 148, 28 and 57 TCR-sequenced participants respectively. Here is what the overall study found, with its caveats: Reportedly, close to half of the unique spike-specific TCRs recognized epitopes lying outside the regions that are mutated in the B.1.351 and B.1.1.7 variants. After two AZD1222 doses, spike-specific TCR breadth and depth were significantly higher than at day 0 and than in MenACWY recipients. Because no day 14 peak-response samples were available, repertoires were characterized only after the peak T cell response. Participants were mostly white British, with more females than males. The authors suggested clonal diversity may have been underestimated. In the small 56-69-year group, the increase in depth fell short of significance, most likely because of low power. Conclusions about previously exposed vaccinees were limited because only six or seven AZD1222 recipients were SARS-CoV-2 seropositive at baseline. CD4 TCRs associated with the vaccine covered the entire spike protein, and the dominant responses were in regions 160-218 and 743-854.

With respect to this clone: Its target antigen remains unknown. The record has no base qualities; no much larger clone is one base away.

The CDR3 regions of human TCRbeta chains were analyzed by immunosequencing. Processing in the source paper ran as follows. Repertoire TCRs were matched against a reference library of SARS-CoV-2-specific TCRs generated with the MIRA antigen-specificity platform. Breadth meant the fraction of unique TCRs that were SARS-CoV-2-associated, whereas depth meant the fraction of total T cells that were SARS-CoV-2-associated. Using the MIRA data, each spike-specific TCR was assigned both to the spike region to which the TCR was reactive and to a CD4 or CD8 class. Log10-transformed breadth and depth values were compared by one-way ANOVA with Sidak's multiple comparisons tests. TCRdb retrieved this table from immuneACCESS and kept in-frame rearrangements only. Not all clones are present; in checked studies, unresolved V genes account for under half, and no reason is known for the remainder. That table is the source of V, J and clone size, and D and trimming were worked out from the DNA. This sample comprises tens of thousands of clones, approximately 88% of them detected only once. The ten most abundant clones make up about 25% of the sample.

V and J are truncated by 6 bases and 3 bases respectively, leaving an intervening sequence of 11 bases. The CDR1 and CDR2 encoded by the germline V gene (reference sequence) are SGHNT and YYREEE. The CDR3 starts with the cysteine, ends with the phenylalanine, and has 13 residues. Only the CDR3 DNA is retained, 39 bases long and in frame from the first base. The time point label for this specimen denotes: about 28 days (+/-7) after the second vaccine dose. Because spike-specific TCR depth and breadth did not differ between the two schedules, AZD1222 recipients who got a second dose at roughly 4 weeks were pooled with those who got a second dose at roughly 12 weeks. Vaccinee samples came from UK trials COV001 and COV002, including a single-blind randomized controlled phase 2/3 trial of AZD1222 (ChAdOx1 nCoV-19) in healthy adults. Trial participant PBMC samples were collected at day 0 and day 28 after the second dose for TCRbeta chain sequencing.

This material consisted of peripheral blood, taken 28 days after the second AZD1222 dose. The receptor was derived from an adult who received the AZD1222 COVID-19 vaccine. The chain links TRBV5-4 with TRBJ2-3; the D gene is tentatively TRBD1 or TRBD2, each matching 5 bases. The DNA is TGTGCCAGCACCCTTTGGGGGACAGATACGCAGTATTTT. Its protein reads: CASTLWGTDTQYF.